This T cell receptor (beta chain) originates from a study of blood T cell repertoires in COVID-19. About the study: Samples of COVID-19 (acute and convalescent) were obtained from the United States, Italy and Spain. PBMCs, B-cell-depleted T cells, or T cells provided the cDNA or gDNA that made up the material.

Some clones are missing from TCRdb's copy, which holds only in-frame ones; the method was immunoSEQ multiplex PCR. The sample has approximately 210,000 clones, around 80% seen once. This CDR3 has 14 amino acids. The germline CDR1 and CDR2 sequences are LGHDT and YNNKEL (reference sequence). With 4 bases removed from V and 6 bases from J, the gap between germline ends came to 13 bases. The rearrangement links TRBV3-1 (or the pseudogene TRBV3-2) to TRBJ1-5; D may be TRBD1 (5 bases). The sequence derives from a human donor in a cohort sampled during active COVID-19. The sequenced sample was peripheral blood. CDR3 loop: CASSRGGTAQPQHF. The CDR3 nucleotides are TGTGCCAGCAGCCGGGGGGGTACGGCTCAGCCCCAGCATTTT.